The clone carrying this T cell receptor beta chain came up a few times. Its antigen is unidentified. The data belong to a study of identical twins. Findings and limits, study-wide: Modelling underestimated the level of out-of-frame TCR alpha sharing observed in monozygotic twins. With beta out-of-frame sequences, excess sharing by twins was weaker.

V lost 2 bases, J lost 4 bases, and 4 bases stayed unmatched. The germline CDR1 and CDR2 sequences are SGHTA and FQGNSA. The CDR3 covers 16 residues. MiXCR was run by TCRdb on the 5' RACE reads, yielding one entry per CDR3 protein. The sample has around 250,000 distinct CDR3 sequences; approximately 11% are singletons. There were only healthy Caucasians among the donors. The same sample was also studied in work on yellow fever vaccine responses in identical twins.

The sequence was obtained from a woman in her late teens or twenties in good health. Sequencing was carried out using memory (CD45RO+) T cells sorted from blood. This chain links TRBV7-2 with TRBJ2-7; 14 bases match TRBD2. CDR3 protein: CASSLRGLAGDYEQYF. CDR3 bases: TGTGCCAGCAGCTTACGGGGACTAGCGGGAGATTACGAGCAGTACTTC.